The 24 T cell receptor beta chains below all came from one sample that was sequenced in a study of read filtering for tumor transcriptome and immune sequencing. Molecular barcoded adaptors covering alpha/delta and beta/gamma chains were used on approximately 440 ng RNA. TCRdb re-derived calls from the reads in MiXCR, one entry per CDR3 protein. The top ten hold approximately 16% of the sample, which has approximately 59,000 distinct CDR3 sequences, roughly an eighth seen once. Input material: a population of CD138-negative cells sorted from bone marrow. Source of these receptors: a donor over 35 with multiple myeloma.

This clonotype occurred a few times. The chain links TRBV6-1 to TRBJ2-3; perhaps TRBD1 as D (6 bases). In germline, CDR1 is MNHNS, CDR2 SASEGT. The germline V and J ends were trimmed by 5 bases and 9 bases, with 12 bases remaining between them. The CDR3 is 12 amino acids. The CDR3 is CASSYSRGTQYF. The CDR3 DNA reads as TGTGCCAGCAGTTACTCTAGGGGGACGCAGTATTTT.

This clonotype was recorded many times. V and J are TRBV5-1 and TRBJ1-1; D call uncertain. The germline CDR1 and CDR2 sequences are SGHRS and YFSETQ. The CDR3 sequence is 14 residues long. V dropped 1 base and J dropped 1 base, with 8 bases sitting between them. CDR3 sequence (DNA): TGCGCCAGCAGCTTGAGTGTGGGGAACACTGAAGCTTTCTTT. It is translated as CASSLSVGNTEAFF.

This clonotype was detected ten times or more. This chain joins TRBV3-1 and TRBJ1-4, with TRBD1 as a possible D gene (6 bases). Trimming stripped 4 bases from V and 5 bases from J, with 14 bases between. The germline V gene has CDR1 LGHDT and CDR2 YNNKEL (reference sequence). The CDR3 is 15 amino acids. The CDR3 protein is CASSPRGGLNEKLFF. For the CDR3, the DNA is TGTGCCAGCAGCCCTCGGGGGGGCTTAAATGAAAAACTGTTTTTT. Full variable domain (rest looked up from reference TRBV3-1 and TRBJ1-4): DTAVSQTPKYLVTQMGNDKSIKCEQNLGHDTMYWYKQDSKKFLKIMFSYNNKELIINETVPNRFSPKSPDKAHLNLHINSLELGDSAVYFCASSPRGGLNEKLFFGSGTQLSVL.

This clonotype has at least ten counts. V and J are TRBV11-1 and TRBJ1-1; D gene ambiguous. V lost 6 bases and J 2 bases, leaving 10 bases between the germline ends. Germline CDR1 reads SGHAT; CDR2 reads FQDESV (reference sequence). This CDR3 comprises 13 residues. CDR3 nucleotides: TGTGCCAGCAGTTACCGGGGAAACACTGAAGCTTTCTTT. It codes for CASSYRGNTEAFF.

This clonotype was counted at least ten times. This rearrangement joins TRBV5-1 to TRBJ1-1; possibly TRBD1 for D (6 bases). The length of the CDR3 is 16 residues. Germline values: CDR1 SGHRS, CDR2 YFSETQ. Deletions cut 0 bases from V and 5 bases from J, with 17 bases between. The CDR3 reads CASSLELGAKGTEAFF. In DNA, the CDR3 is TGCGCCAGCAGCTTGGAGCTGGGGGCGAAGGGGACTGAAGCTTTCTTT.

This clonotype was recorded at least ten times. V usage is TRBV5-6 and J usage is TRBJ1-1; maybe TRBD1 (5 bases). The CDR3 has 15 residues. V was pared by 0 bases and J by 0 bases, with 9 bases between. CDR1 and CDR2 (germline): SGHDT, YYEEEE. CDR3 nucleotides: TGTGCCAGCAGCTTGGGACAGCACATGAACACTGAAGCTTTCTTT. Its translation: CASSLGQHMNTEAFF.

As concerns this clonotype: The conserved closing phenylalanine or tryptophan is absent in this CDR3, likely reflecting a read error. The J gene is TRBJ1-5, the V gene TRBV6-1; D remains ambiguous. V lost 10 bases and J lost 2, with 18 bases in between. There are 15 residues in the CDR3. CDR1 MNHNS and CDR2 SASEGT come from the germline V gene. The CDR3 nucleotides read TGTGCCACTTTACGGGGAGGTGTTCGCAATCAGCCCCAGCATCTT. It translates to CATLRGGVRNQPQHL.

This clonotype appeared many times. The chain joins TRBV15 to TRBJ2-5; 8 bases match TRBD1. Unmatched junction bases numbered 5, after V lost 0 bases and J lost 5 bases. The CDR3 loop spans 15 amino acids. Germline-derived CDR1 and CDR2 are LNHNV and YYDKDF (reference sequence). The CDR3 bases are TGTGCCACCAGCAGAGACAGGGGGCGGGTTGAGACCCAGTACTTC. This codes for CATSRDRGRVETQYF.

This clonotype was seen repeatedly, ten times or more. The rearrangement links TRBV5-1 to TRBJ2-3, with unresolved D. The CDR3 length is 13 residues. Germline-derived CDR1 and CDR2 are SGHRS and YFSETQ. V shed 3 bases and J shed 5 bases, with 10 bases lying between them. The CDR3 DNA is TGCGCCAGCAGCTCAGAAAGGGAAGATACGCAGTATTTT. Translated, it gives CASSSEREDTQYF.

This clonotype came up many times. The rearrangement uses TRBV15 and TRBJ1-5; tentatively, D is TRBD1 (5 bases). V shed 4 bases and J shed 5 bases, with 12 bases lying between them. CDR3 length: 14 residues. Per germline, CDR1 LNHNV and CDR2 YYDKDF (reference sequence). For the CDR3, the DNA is TGTGCCACCAGCACCTCAGGGCCTCATCAGCCCCAGCATTTT. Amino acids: CATSTSGPHQPQHF. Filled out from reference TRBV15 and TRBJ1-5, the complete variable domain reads DAMVIQNPRYQVTQFGKPVTLSCSQTLNHNVMYWYQQKSSQAPKLLFHYYDKDFNNEADTPDNFQSRRPNTSFCFLDIRSPGLGDTAMYLCATSTSGPHQPQHFGDGTRLSIL.

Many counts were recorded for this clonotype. The DNA of the CDR3 is TGCGCCAGTAAGGGGGTTGGCAATCAGCCCCAGCATTTT. Residues: CASKGVGNQPQHF. The chain combines TRBV4-1 with TRBJ1-5; D possibly corresponds to TRBD1 (6 bases). The CDR3 is 13 residues long. Trimming removed 9 bases from V and 2 bases from J, with 11 bases in between. The germline V gene encodes CDR1 MGHRA and CDR2 YSYEKL.

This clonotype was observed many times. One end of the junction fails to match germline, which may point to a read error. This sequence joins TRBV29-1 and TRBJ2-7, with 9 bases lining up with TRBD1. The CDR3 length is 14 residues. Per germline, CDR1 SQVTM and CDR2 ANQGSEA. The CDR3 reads CGVEGPGQGKEQYF. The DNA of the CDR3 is TGCGGCGTTGAAGGACCGGGACAGGGAAAAGAGCAGTACTTC.

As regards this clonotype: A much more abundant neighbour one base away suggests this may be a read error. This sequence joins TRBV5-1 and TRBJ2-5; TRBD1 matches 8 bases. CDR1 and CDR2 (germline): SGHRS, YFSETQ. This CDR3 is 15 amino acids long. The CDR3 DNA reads TGCGCCGGCAGCTTACAGGGGGTTCATATTGAGACCCAGTACTTC. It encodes CAGSLQGVHIETQYF.

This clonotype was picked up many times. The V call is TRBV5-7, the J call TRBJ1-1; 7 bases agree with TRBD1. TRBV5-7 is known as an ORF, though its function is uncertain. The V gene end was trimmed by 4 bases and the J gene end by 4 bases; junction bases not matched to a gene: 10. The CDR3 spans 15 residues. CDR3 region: CASSSDRVNGTEAFF. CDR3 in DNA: TGTGCCAGCAGCAGCGACAGGGTGAACGGCACTGAAGCTTTCTTT.

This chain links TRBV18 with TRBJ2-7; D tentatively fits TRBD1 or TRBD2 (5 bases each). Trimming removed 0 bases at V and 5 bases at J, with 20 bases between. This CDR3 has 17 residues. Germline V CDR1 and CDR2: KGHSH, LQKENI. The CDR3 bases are TGTGCCAGCTCACCACCGCTTGGACTGGGGCCGAGGGACGAGCAGTACTTC. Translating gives CASSPPLGLGPRDEQYF.

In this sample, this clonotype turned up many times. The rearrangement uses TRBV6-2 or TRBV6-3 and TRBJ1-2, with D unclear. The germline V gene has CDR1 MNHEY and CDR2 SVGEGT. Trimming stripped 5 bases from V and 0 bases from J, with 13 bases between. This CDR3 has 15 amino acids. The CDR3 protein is CASSLRMLANYGYTF. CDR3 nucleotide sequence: TGTGCCAGCAGTCTACGGATGTTAGCTAACTATGGCTACACCTTC.

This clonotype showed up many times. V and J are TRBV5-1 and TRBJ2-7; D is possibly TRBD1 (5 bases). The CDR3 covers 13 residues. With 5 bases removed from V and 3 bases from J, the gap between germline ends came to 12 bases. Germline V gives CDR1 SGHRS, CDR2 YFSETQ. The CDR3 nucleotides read TGCGCCAGCAGGCGGCAGGGCGACTACGAGCAGTACTTC. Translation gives CASRRQGDYEQYF.

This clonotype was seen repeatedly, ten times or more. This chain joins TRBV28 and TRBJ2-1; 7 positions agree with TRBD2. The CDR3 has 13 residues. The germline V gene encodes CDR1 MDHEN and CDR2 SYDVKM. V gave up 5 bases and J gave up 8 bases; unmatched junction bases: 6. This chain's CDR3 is CASSRTRLHEQFF. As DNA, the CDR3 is TGTGCCAGCAGTCGGACTAGATTGCATGAGCAGTTCTTC.

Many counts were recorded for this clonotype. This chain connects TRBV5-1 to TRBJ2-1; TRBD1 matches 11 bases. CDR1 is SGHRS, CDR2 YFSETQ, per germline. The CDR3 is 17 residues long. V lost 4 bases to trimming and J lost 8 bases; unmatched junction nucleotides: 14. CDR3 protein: CASSVSPGTGGDYEQFF. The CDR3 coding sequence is TGCGCCAGCAGCGTTTCGCCCGGGACAGGGGGGGACTATGAGCAGTTCTTC.

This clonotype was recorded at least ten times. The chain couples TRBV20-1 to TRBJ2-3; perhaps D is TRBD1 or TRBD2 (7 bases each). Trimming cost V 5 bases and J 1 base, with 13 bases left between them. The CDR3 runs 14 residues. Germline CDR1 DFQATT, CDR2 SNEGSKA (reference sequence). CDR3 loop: CSAVPGGGTDTQYF. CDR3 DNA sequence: TGCAGTGCTGTCCCAGGGGGGGGCACAGATACGCAGTATTTT.

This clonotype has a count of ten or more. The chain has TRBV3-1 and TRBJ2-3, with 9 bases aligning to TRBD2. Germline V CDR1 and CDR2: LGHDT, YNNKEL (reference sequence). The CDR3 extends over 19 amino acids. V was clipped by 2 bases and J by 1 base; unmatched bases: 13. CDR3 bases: TGTGCCAGCAGCCAACTGGTAGTCGGGGCTAGCGGGGGCACAGATACGCAGTATTTT. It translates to CASSQLVVGASGGTDTQYF.

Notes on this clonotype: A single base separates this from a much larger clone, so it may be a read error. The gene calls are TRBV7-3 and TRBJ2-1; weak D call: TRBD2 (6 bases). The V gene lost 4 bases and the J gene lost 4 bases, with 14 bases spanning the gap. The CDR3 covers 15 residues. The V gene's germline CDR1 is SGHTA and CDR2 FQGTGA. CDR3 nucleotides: TGTGCCAGCAGCTCCAAGCGGAGGGATTACAATGAGCAGTTCTTC. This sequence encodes CASSSKRRDYNEQFF.

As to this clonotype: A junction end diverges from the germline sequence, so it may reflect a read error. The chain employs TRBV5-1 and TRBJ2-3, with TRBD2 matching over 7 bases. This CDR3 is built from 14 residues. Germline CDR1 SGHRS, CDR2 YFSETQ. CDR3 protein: CVSSDGTTVDTQYF. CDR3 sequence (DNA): TGCGTCAGCAGCGACGGGACTACTGTGGATACGCAGTATTTT.

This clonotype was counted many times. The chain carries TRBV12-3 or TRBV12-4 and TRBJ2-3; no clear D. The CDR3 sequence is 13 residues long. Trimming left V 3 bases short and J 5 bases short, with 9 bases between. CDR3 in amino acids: CASSFLGEDTQYF. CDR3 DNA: TGTGCCAGCAGTTTTCTAGGAGAAGATACGCAGTATTTT.